This is a list of T cell receptor beta chains from one sample in a study of blood T cell repertoires in COVID-19. Libraries were prepared by immunoSEQ multiplex PCR; TCRdb keeps only in-frame clonotypes and omits some of them. Of roughly 570,000 clones listed, about 89% are singletons. The specimen was peripheral blood. The receptors stem from a woman aged 45 to 65 with COVID-19, enrolled during active disease. Each CDR3 is given with its conserved first and last residue. A D gene is named only where the DNA matches it firmly. For some rows the clone size is stated as once, few or many, or as a class when expanded; others skip it.

TRBV9	TRBJ2-1	TRBD2	.	CASSVDPGGVYNEQFF	TGTGCCAGCAGCGTAGACCCCGGGGGGGTCTACAATGAGCAGTTCTTC
TRBV20-1	TRBJ1-1	.	once	CSARLNLEAFF	TGCAGTGCTAGACTGAACCTAGAAGCTTTCTTT
TRBV3-1/TRBV3-2	TRBJ1-2	.	.	CASSLGQPSDYGYTF	TGTGCCAGCAGCCTTGGACAACCTTCTGACTATGGCTACACCTTC
TRBV2	TRBJ1-1	.	.	CASSEGGVPNTEAFF	TGTGCCAGCAGTGAAGGCGGGGTCCCGAACACTGAAGCTTTCTTT
TRBV6-6	TRBJ1-1	.	once	CASRENTEAFF	TGTGCCAGCCGGGAGAACACTGAAGCTTTCTTT
TRBV4-2	TRBJ2-7	.	.	CASSLRGGNRLTRDEQYF	TGTGCCAGCAGCCTCCGAGGAGGAAACCGACTCACCCGAGACGAGCAGTACTTC
TRBV7-9	TRBJ2-3	.	.	CASSLGAGEADTQYF	TGTGCCAGCAGCTTGGGGGCAGGGGAAGCAGATACGCAGTATTTT
TRBV6-5	TRBJ1-2	.	.	CASRRVEGYTF	TGTGCCAGCCGCAGGGTGGAGGGCTACACCTTC
TRBV10-1	TRBJ1-1	.	once	CASSESPPGAINTEAFF	TGCGCCAGCAGTGAGTCCCCCCCAGGGGCGATCAACACTGAAGCTTTCTTT
TRBV27	TRBJ1-4	.	.	CASSGGRSTNEKLFF	TGTGCCAGCAGTGGAGGACGTTCAACTAATGAAAAACTGTTTTTT
TRBV19	TRBJ1-1	TRBD1	once	CASSIGRGPIGTEAFF	TGTGCCAGTAGTATCGGGAGGGGGCCTATTGGCACTGAAGCTTTCTTT
TRBV18	TRBJ2-1	TRBD2	.	CASSPTSGGDEQFF	TGTGCCAGCTCACCGACTAGCGGGGGAGATGAGCAGTTCTTC
TRBV5-1	TRBJ2-3	.	.	CASSLRRASTDTQYF	TGCGCCAGCAGCTTGAGGCGGGCTAGCACAGATACGCAGTATTTT
TRBV20-1	TRBJ2-3	TRBD1	few	CSASGRDRGFDTQYF	TGCAGTGCTAGTGGACGGGACAGGGGATTTGATACGCAGTATTTT
TRBV4-2	TRBJ2-3	TRBD2	.	CASSQWLAGGPDTQYF	TGTGCCAGCAGCCAATGGCTAGCGGGGGGGCCAGATACGCAGTATTTT
TRBV19	TRBJ2-1	TRBD2	few	CASSWGLAGYNEQFF	TGTGCCAGTAGTTGGGGACTAGCGGGGTACAATGAGCAGTTCTTC
TRBV18	TRBJ2-3	TRBD2	.	CASSPPFRRGAPTDTQYF	TGTGCCAGCTCACCACCCTTCAGGCGGGGGGCCCCCACAGATACGCAGTATTTT
TRBV5-5	TRBJ1-2	.	once	CASSLGGAQNYGYTF	TGTGCCAGCAGCCTTGGAGGGGCGCAGAACTATGGCTACACCTTC
TRBV6-5	TRBJ2-3	TRBD1	.	CASSLTGTNTQYF	TGTGCCAGCAGTTTGACAGGGACAAATACGCAGTATTTT
TRBV2	TRBJ2-1	TRBD2	once	CASTQPLADSYNEQFF	TGTGCCAGCACTCAACCTCTAGCGGACTCCTACAATGAGCAGTTCTTC
TRBV2	TRBJ2-3	TRBD2	.	CASSKGVSGGAGDTQYF	TGTGCCAGCAGTAAAGGGGTTAGCGGGGGGGCCGGAGATACGCAGTATTTT
TRBV5-1	TRBJ2-5	.	once	CASSFSTGYQETQYF	TGCGCCAGCAGCTTTTCTACAGGGTACCAAGAGACCCAGTACTTC
TRBV30	TRBJ1-2	.	.	CAWRRGMRYGYTF	TGTGCCTGGAGAAGGGGGATGAGATATGGCTACACCTTC
TRBV6-5	TRBJ1-3	TRBD1	.	CASRTGVGNTIYF	TGTGCCAGCAGAACAGGGGTAGGAAACACCATATATTTT
TRBV6-1	TRBJ2-1	TRBD1	.	CASSDPGGISYNEQFF	TGTGCCAGCAGTGACCCAGGGGGCATTTCCTACAATGAGCAGTTCTTC
TRBV12-3/TRBV12-4	TRBJ1-1	TRBD1	.	CASSWDRNTEAFF	TGTGCCAGCAGCTGGGACAGGAACACTGAAGCTTTCTTT
TRBV15	TRBJ2-3	TRBD1	.	CATSDRATDTQYF	TGTGCCACCAGCGACAGGGCAACAGATACGCAGTATTTT
TRBV5-5	TRBJ2-7	TRBD1	.	CASSFRTGAYEQYF	TGTGCCAGCAGCTTCCGGACAGGGGCCTACGAGCAGTACTTC
TRBV6-5	TRBJ1-2	.	.	CASSPNDRYYGYTF	TGTGCCAGCAGTCCCAACGACAGATACTATGGCTACACCTTC
TRBV18	TRBJ1-1	.	.	CASSPSTAENTEAFF	TGTGCCAGCTCACCGAGTACTGCGGAGAACACTGAAGCTTTCTTT
TRBV11-3	TRBJ2-7	TRBD1	.	CASSRDSSYEQYF	TGTGCCAGCAGCCGGGACAGTTCATACGAGCAGTACTTC
TRBV4-1	TRBJ1-2	TRBD1	.	CASSPGQGRSIIYGYTF	TGCGCCAGCAGCCCTGGACAGGGAAGAAGTATAATATATGGCTACACCTTC
TRBV7-9	TRBJ2-1	TRBD1	.	CASSYGQGLQFF	TGTGCCAGCAGCTATGGACAGGGCCTGCAGTTCTTC
TRBV30	TRBJ1-3	.	.	CAWGTNGNTIYF	TGTGCCTGGGGGACTAATGGAAACACCATATATTTT
TRBV3-1/TRBV3-2	TRBJ1-1	TRBD1	.	CASSLGQENTEAFF	TGTGCCAGCAGCCTCGGACAGGAGAACACTGAAGCTTTCTTT
TRBV30	TRBJ1-3	TRBD1	.	CAGRAGTARNTIYF	TGTGCCGGAAGGGCCGGGACAGCTAGAAACACCATATATTTT
TRBV2	TRBJ2-2	.	.	CASSEQGGTGELFF	TGTGCCAGCAGTGAACAGGGGGGCACCGGGGAGCTGTTTTTT
TRBV18	TRBJ2-7	TRBD1	.	CASSTGTDAKQYF	TGTGCCAGCTCGACCGGGACAGACGCCAAGCAGTACTTC
TRBV11-3	TRBJ2-2	.	.	CASSFGGGSTGELFF	TGTGCCAGCAGCTTTGGCGGGGGCAGCACCGGGGAGCTGTTTTTT
TRBV9	TRBJ2-1	TRBD1	.	CASSVEAFGQGAWNEQFF	TGTGCCAGCAGCGTAGAGGCGTTCGGACAGGGGGCCTGGAATGAGCAGTTCTTC
TRBV5-1	TRBJ2-3	.	.	CASSLGGRPPSTDTQYF	TGCGCCAGCAGCTTGGGGGGGCGGCCCCCTAGCACAGATACGCAGTATTTT
TRBV27	TRBJ2-7	.	.	CAIPWGGLLYEQYF	TGTGCCATCCCTTGGGGGGGCCTCCTCTACGAGCAGTACTTC
TRBV6-6	TRBJ2-7	TRBD2	.	CASSTLAGDYEQYF	TGTGCCAGCAGTACTTTAGCGGGGGACTACGAGCAGTACTTC
TRBV19	TRBJ2-3	.	.	CASRTRDFHTDTQYF	TGTGCCAGTAGGACCCGGGATTTTCACACAGATACGCAGTATTTT
TRBV2	TRBJ2-7	.	.	CASSSGAYEQYF	TGTGCCAGCAGTTCAGGGGCCTACGAGCAGTACTTC
TRBV6-2/TRBV6-3	TRBJ2-7	TRBD1	.	CASTYSTGGYEQYF	TGTGCCAGCACCTACTCGACAGGGGGCTACGAGCAGTACTTC
TRBV5-6	TRBJ1-4	TRBD1	once	CASSHPTGGFEKLFF	TGTGCCAGCAGCCACCCTACAGGGGGCTTTGAAAAACTGTTTTTT
TRBV4-1	TRBJ2-7	TRBD1	.	CASSQAGTAYYEQYF	TGCGCCAGCAGCCAGGCCGGGACAGCTTACTACGAGCAGTACTTC
TRBV5-6	TRBJ2-2	TRBD1	.	CARGTGDTGELFF	TGTGCCCGTGGGACAGGGGACACCGGGGAGCTGTTTTTT
TRBV24-1	TRBJ2-3	.	.	CATSDWEQGPSDTQYF	TGTGCCACCAGTGATTGGGAACAGGGTCCCTCAGATACGCAGTATTTT
TRBV18	TRBJ2-3	TRBD2	.	CASSPGRADTDTQYF	TGTGCCAGCTCACCGGGGAGGGCAGACACAGATACGCAGTATTTT
TRBV6-1	TRBJ2-7	.	.	CASSETTGRGLDEQYF	TGTGCCAGCAGTGAAACAACAGGGCGGGGGTTGGACGAGCAGTACTTC
TRBV12-3/TRBV12-4	TRBJ1-1	.	.	CASSRWPGAFF	TGTGCCAGCAGTCGATGGCCGGGGGCTTTCTTT
TRBV7-2	TRBJ2-7	.	.	CASSLAGQGYEQYF	TGTGCCAGCAGCTTAGCGGGGCAGGGCTACGAGCAGTACTTC
TRBV19	TRBJ2-2	.	.	CASLRTNTGELFF	TGTGCCAGCCTAAGAACGAACACCGGGGAGCTGTTTTTT